This T cell receptor (beta chain) was obtained from a study of blood T cell repertoires in COVID-19. Participant-given clinical history determined each cohort assignment. Clones were sequenced by immunoSEQ multiplex PCR, and TCRdb holds only the in-frame ones, with some missing. Seen here are around 140,000 clones, around four fifths observed once, and the top ten hold around 3.7%. Trimming stripped 5 bases from V and 7 bases from J, with 18 bases between. CDR1 LNHDA and CDR2 SQIVND come from the germline V gene (reference sequence). The CDR3 covers 16 residues. Sequences were obtained from PBMCs or T cells enriched from blood (not recorded which). The TCR was taken from a woman aged 45-59 years with acute COVID-19. The gene calls are TRBV19 and TRBJ1-6; unclear D gene. CDR3: CASSPGLRRRNSPLHF. Here the CDR3 DNA reads TGTGCCAGTAGTCCGGGCCTGCGCAGGAGGAATTCACCCCTCCACTTT. The complete variable domain, with remaining parts taken from reference TRBV19 and TRBJ1-6, reads DGGITQSPKYLFRKEGQNVTLSCEQNLNHDAMYWYRQDPGQGLRLIYYSQIVNDFQKGDIAEGYSVSREKKESFPLTVTSAQKNPTAFYLCASSPGLRRRNSPLHFGNGTRLTVT.